The rows below give T cell receptor beta chains drawn from one sample of a study of beta chain features in type 1 diabetes. The repertoire was sequenced with immunoSEQ multiplex PCR; TCRdb's copy has only in-frame clones and lacks some. The table lists more than 200,000 clones, approximately 16% of them singletons. Sequenced sample: naive CD4+ T cells from blood. All receptors derive from a man aged 25 to 40 with type 1 diabetes. The CDR3 runs from the conserved cysteine through the conserved F or W. The order of the fields is clone size, D gene, V gene, J gene, CDR3 DNA, CDR3 protein. The D gene is left open where the match is weak. Where a row states a size, it is once, few, many or the class of an expanded clone; other rows omit it.

>few|-|TRBV29-1|TRBJ1-2
TGCAGCGTTGGACCCAGTTCTCTCTTCTTC
CSVGPSSLFF
>few|-|TRBV29-1|TRBJ2-5
TGCAGCGTCGAACTAGCGGAGACAGGGGAGACCCAGTACTTC
CSVELAETGETQYF
>-|-|TRBV28|TRBJ2-7
TGTGCCAGCCGGCAGTCTTACGAGCAGTACTTC
CASRQSYEQYF
>-|-|TRBV5-1|TRBJ2-5
TGCGCCAGCAGCTCAATGACGCAGGCACCAAGGGAGACCCAGTACTTC
CASSSMTQAPRETQYF
>-|-|TRBV18|TRBJ2-3
TGTGCCAGCTCACTTGGGCTGCAAGCCATAGATACGCAGTATTTT
CASSLGLQAIDTQYF
>few|-|TRBV19|TRBJ2-7
TGTGCCAGTAGTGTAGCCTCCTCCGCCTACGAGCAGTACTTC
CASSVASSAYEQYF
>few|-|TRBV29-1|TRBJ1-1
TGCAGCGTTGCCCCCAGGGCTGACACTGAAGCTTTCTTT
CSVAPRADTEAFF
>few|-|TRBV10-3|TRBJ2-2
TGTGCCACAAGTAAAGAGGCGAACACCGGGGAGCTGTTTTTT
CATSKEANTGELFF
>few|-|TRBV7-8|TRBJ2-7
TGTGCCAGCAGCTTAGACGGGACTGCCGTCGGCGAGCAGTACTTC
CASSLDGTAVGEQYF
>-|-|TRBV2|TRBJ2-7
TGTGCCAGCAGTGCAGAAGCGGCCCAAGGAAAGCAGTACTTC
CASSAEAAQGKQYF
>-|-|TRBV7-9|TRBJ2-5
TGTGCCAGCAGCCGTGGGGAGGACGGGACCCAGTACTTC
CASSRGEDGTQYF
>few|-|TRBV2|TRBJ2-7
TGTGCCAGCAGGCCACAGGGCTACGAGCAGTACTTC
CASRPQGYEQYF
>-|-|TRBV9|TRBJ2-3
TGTGCCAGCAGCGTAAGTTTAACGGATACGCAGTATTTT
CASSVSLTDTQYF
>-|-|TRBV15|TRBJ2-1
TGTGCCACCAGCAGAGAGGGCATGGTGGCGGGATGGTACAATGAGCAGTTCTTC
CATSREGMVAGWYNEQFF
>few|TRBD1|TRBV5-6|TRBJ2-1
TGTGCCAGCAGGCGGGACAGGGGATACAATGAGCAGTTCTTC
CASRRDRGYNEQFF
>few|TRBD1|TRBV28|TRBJ2-7
TGTGCCAGCAAACCGGGACAGCAGACCTACGAGCAGTACTTC
CASKPGQQTYEQYF
>-|TRBD1|TRBV4-3|TRBJ2-2
TGCGCCAGCAGCCAAGCAGGGGGCCGTTTGAGGACCGGGGAGCTGTTTTTT
CASSQAGGRLRTGELFF
>-|-|TRBV7-2|TRBJ2-2
TGTGCCAGCGGAGGGGACTCCTCCTCCGGGGAGCTGTTTTTT
CASGGDSSSGELFF
>once|TRBD2|TRBV27|TRBJ2-5
TGTGCCAGCAGACCAGGGACTAGCTCGTGGGAAGAGACCCAGTACTTC
CASRPGTSSWEETQYF
>-|TRBD2|TRBV5-1|TRBJ2-5
TGCGCCAGCTCGATAGCGGGAGGGTCCAAGTACTTC
CASSIAGGSKYF
>few|-|TRBV30|TRBJ2-3
TGTGCCTGGAGCCGGGGGCAGGATACGCAGTATTTT
CAWSRGQDTQYF
>few|-|TRBV5-6|TRBJ2-1
TGTGCCAGCAGCTTAAACGGAGTCCTCAATGAGCAGTTCTTC
CASSLNGVLNEQFF
>-|TRBD2|TRBV19|TRBJ2-1
TGTGCCAGTGGAAGAGCGGGAGTTACGATCAATGAGCAGTTCTTC
CASGRAGVTINEQFF
>few|-|TRBV7-8|TRBJ2-3
TGTGCCAGCAGCCCGACTCGAAGCGGGCGACAAGATACGCAGTATTTT
CASSPTRSGRQDTQYF
>few|-|TRBV10-2|TRBJ2-5
TGCGCCAGCTCCTGGACTAACCAAGAGACCCAGTACTTC
CASSWTNQETQYF
>few|-|TRBV4-1|TRBJ2-7
TGCGCCAGCAGCCGAGGGGACTCGAGGGAGCAGTACTTC
CASSRGDSREQYF
>few|-|TRBV18|TRBJ2-3
TGTGCCAGCTCACCTAAGGGCCCAGATACGCAGTATTTT
CASSPKGPDTQYF
>few|TRBD2|TRBV4-2|TRBJ2-5
TGTGCCAGCAGCCAAGACCTTGGACTAGCGGGAGAACTATTCAACCAAGAGACCCAGTACTTC
CASSQDLGLAGELFNQETQYF
>few|-|TRBV7-9|TRBJ2-5
TGTGCCAGCAGCTTGGCCGGACCCCAGGCAGGAGAGACCCAGTACTTC
CASSLAGPQAGETQYF
>few|-|TRBV30|TRBJ2-3
TGTGCCTGGAGTCAACTAGCCGTCACAGATACGCAGTATTTT
CAWSQLAVTDTQYF
>-|-|TRBV28|TRBJ2-5
TGTGCCAGCAGTCTACCCTCCCACTACGAGACCCAGTACTTC
CASSLPSHYETQYF
>-|TRBD1|TRBV27|TRBJ2-3
TGTGCCAGCAGTGCCCGACAGGGGGCCATCACAGATACGCAGTATTTT
CASSARQGAITDTQYF
>-|TRBD2|TRBV29-1|TRBJ2-3
TGCAGCGTTCGAGGGAGGGCCAGAGATACGCAGTATTTT
CSVRGRARDTQYF
>few|-|TRBV4-3|TRBJ2-3
TGCGCCAGCAGCCAAGATCAAACAGGTTGGGAAGATACGCAGTATTTT
CASSQDQTGWEDTQYF
>-|-|TRBV5-6|TRBJ2-1
TGTGCCAGCAGCACCCCGGGCAAGTACTACAATGAGCAGTTCTTC
CASSTPGKYYNEQFF
>-|-|TRBV7-2|TRBJ1-4
TGTGCCAGCAGCCTGCAGGGGACTAATGAAAAACTGTTTTTT
CASSLQGTNEKLFF
>-|-|TRBV6-5|TRBJ1-1
TGTGCCAGCCGACCTAACCCTCCCCAGGACACTGAAGCTTTCTTT
CASRPNPPQDTEAFF
>-|TRBD2|TRBV25-1|TRBJ2-1
TGTGCCAGCAGTGAGGGTAGCGGGATTTCCAATGAGCAGTTCTTC
CASSEGSGISNEQFF
>-|TRBD1|TRBV7-2|TRBJ2-1
TGTGCCAGCAGCTTAGAGAAGGTGACAGGGAAATTAGGCAATGAGCAGTTCTTC
CASSLEKVTGKLGNEQFF
>-|-|TRBV29-1|TRBJ1-5
TGCAGCGTTGGACCCCGGACAGAGAATCAGCCCCAGCATTTT
CSVGPRTENQPQHF
>-|-|TRBV27|TRBJ2-5
TGTGCCAGCAGTTTCACCATAAGGGGGAGCGAGACCCAGTACTTC
CASSFTIRGSETQYF